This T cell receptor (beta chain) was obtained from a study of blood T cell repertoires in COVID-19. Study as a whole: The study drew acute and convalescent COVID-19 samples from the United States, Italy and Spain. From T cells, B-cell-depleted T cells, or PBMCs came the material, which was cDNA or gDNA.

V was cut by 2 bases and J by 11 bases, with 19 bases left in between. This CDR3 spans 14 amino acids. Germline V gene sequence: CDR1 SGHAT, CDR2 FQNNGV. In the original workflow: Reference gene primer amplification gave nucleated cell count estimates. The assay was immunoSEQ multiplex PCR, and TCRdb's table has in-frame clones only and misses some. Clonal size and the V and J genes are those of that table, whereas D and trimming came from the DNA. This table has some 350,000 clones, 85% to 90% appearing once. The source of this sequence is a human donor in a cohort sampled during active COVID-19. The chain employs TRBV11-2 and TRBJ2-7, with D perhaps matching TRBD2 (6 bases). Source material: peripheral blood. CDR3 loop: CASSLLRDSGEEYF. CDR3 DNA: TGTGCCAGCAGCTTACTCCGGGACTCGGGGGAGGAGTACTTC.